The 24 T cell receptor beta chains below come from one sample, sequenced in a study of T cell responses to AZD1222 COVID-19 vaccine. Sequencing used immunoSEQ multiplex PCR; TCRdb keeps in-frame clones, though not all of them. The table includes approximately 96,000 clones, 80% to 95% detected once. Sequenced here: peripheral blood, sampled 28 days after the second AZD1222 dose. Receptors were obtained from an adult who received the AZD1222 COVID-19 vaccine.

The V gene is TRBV6-2 or TRBV6-3, the J gene TRBJ2-7; D not resolved. Germline lookup yields CDR1 MNHEY and CDR2 SVGEGT. Trimming removed 5 bases from V and 0 bases from J, with 8 bases in between. This CDR3 is built from 13 residues. The CDR3 sequence is CASSLVGSYEQYF. In nucleotides, the CDR3 is TGTGCCAGCAGTCTTGTCGGCTCCTACGAGCAGTACTTC.

The chain links TRBV5-1 to TRBJ2-2; maybe TRBD1 (5 bases). V gave up 1 base and J gave up 4 bases, with 8 bases separating them. The CDR3 totals 14 residues. Germline CDR1 reads SGHRS; CDR2 reads YFSETQ. The CDR3, as DNA: TGCGCCAGCAGCTTGAGACAGCTCACCGGGGAGCTGTTTTTT. Translated: CASSLRQLTGELFF.

CDR3 nucleotide sequence: TGTGCCAGCAGCCCTACAGGGGCTTGGTACGAGCAGTACTTC. Translation: CASSPTGAWYEQYF. The chain links TRBV9 to TRBJ2-7, with 7 bases identical to TRBD1. Germline V gene sequence: CDR1 SGDLS, CDR2 YYNGEE. The V gene end was trimmed by 4 bases and the J gene end by 4 bases; junction bases not matched to a gene: 8. The CDR3 length is 14 residues.

A remark on this clone: A read error may produce the germline difference seen at one junction end. The rearrangement uses TRBV2 and TRBJ2-1, with 7 positions matching TRBD1. CDR3 size: 13 residues. The germline V gene encodes CDR1 SNHLY and CDR2 FYNNEI. CDR3 DNA sequence: TGTACCAGCAGCCTCGGACAGGACAATGAGCAGTTCTTC. This translates into CTSSLGQDNEQFF.

The V gene is TRBV12-3 or TRBV12-4, the J gene TRBJ2-1, with unresolved D. CDR3 size: 10 residues. V shed 5 bases and J shed 9 bases, with 5 bases lying between them. This chain's CDR3 is CASSAGEQFF. The CDR3 DNA reads TGTGCCAGCAGTGCTGGTGAGCAGTTCTTC.

The V gene is TRBV18, the J gene TRBJ2-1; the match to TRBD2 covers 7 bases. The J segment lost 3 bases and the V segment lost 4 bases, leaving 6 bases of the junction unmatched. This CDR3 is 15 amino acids long. The germline V gene has CDR1 KGHSH and CDR2 LQKENI. CDR3 sequence reads: CASSLNRDYYNEQFF. As DNA, the CDR3 is TGTGCCAGCTCACTAAACCGGGACTACTACAATGAGCAGTTCTTC. The entire variable domain, with the rest obtained from reference TRBV18 and TRBJ2-1, is as follows: NAGVMQNPRHLVRRRGQEARLRCSPMKGHSHVYWYRQLPEEGLKFMVYLQKENIIDESGMPKERFSAEFPKEGPSILRIQQVVRGDSAAYFCASSLNRDYYNEQFFGPGTRLTVL.

The chain uses TRBV5-1 and TRBJ1-1, with 9 bases matching TRBD1. The V gene end was trimmed by 0 bases and the J gene end by 1 base; junction bases not matched to a gene: 1. Germline lookup yields CDR1 SGHRS and CDR2 YFSETQ. This CDR3 contains 15 residues. In nucleotides, the CDR3 is TGCGCCAGCAGCTTGGGGACAGGGGCGAACACTGAAGCTTTCTTT. As protein: CASSLGTGANTEAFF.

Points on this clone: This CDR3 is also generated by other DNA sequences in the sample. The chain joins TRBV3-1 (or the pseudogene TRBV3-2) to TRBJ2-1; D is undetermined. V was pared by 4 bases and J by 7 bases, with 8 bases between. The CDR3 is 12 amino acids. Per the germline V gene, CDR1 is LGHDT and CDR2 is YNNKEL (reference sequence). The CDR3 sequence is CASSPLGNEQFF. The DNA for the CDR3 is TGTGCCAGCAGCCCCTTGGGGAATGAGCAGTTCTTC.

The genes are TRBV4-1 and TRBJ1-1, with 9 positions matching TRBD1. The V and J ends lost 4 bases and 3 bases, in that order; junction bases with no gene match: 15. This CDR3 has 18 amino acids. Germline loops: CDR1 MGHRA, CDR2 YSYEKL. CDR3 loop: CASSRKGDREKRDTEAFF. As DNA, the CDR3 is TGCGCCAGCAGCCGTAAGGGGGACAGGGAAAAGAGAGACACTGAAGCTTTCTTT.

The gene calls are TRBV9 and TRBJ2-7, with 12 bases aligning to TRBD1. The ends lost 3 bases at V and 5 bases at J; junction bases unmatched: 9. This CDR3 region has 16 residues. CDR1 and CDR2 from the germline V gene are SGDLS and YYNGEE. Written as DNA, the CDR3 is TGTGCCAGCAGCGCTACCGGGACAGGGGGCTTCCACGAGCAGTACTTC. Protein product: CASSATGTGGFHEQYF.

CDR3 sequence reads: CAWQKGGIYNEQFF. DNA of the CDR3: TGTGCCTGGCAGAAGGGGGGGATTTACAATGAGCAGTTCTTC. The J gene is TRBJ2-1, the V gene TRBV30; D might be TRBD2 (7 bases). Germline loops: CDR1 GTSNPN, CDR2 SVGIG (reference sequence). V was trimmed by 5 bases and J by 4 bases, leaving 15 bases between them. This CDR3 comprises 14 residues.

The chain is built from TRBV6-5 and TRBJ2-7, with a possible D match to TRBD1 (5 bases). This CDR3 is built from 13 residues. Germline CDR1 reads MNHEY; CDR2 reads SVGAGI. Trimming stripped 4 bases from V and 4 bases from J, with 11 bases between. CDR3 amino acids: CASSSLGPYEQYF. In nucleotides, the CDR3 is TGTGCCAGCAGTTCCCTGGGGCCGTACGAGCAGTACTTC.

CDR3 coding DNA: TGTGCCAGCAGGGGACAGGGTGTTACACCCATATATTTT. Translation gives CASRGQGVTPIYF. The gene calls are TRBV6-5 and TRBJ1-3; 9 bases are a match to TRBD1. Trimming took 6 bases from V and 11 from J; bases not matched to a gene: 8. The CDR3 runs 13 residues. From germline, CDR1 is MNHEY and CDR2 SVGAGI.

The chain combines TRBV6-1 with TRBJ1-1; D is unresolved. Germline values: CDR1 MNHNS, CDR2 SASEGT. V lost 2 bases and J lost 1, with 11 bases in between. The length of the CDR3 is 15 residues. The CDR3 sequence is CASSEPEVRNTEAFF. CDR3 DNA sequence: TGTGCCAGCAGTGAACCGGAGGTGAGGAACACTGAAGCTTTCTTT.

CDR3 coding DNA: TGTGCCAGCAGTTTATCTGGACACCGACCGATATACGAGCAGTACTTC. Protein product: CASSLSGHRPIYEQYF. This sequence joins TRBV28 and TRBJ2-7, with D perhaps matching TRBD1 (5 bases). CDR1 and CDR2 from the germline V gene are MDHEN and SYDVKM. The CDR3 runs 16 residues. The V gene lost 1 base and the J gene lost 4 bases, with 17 bases spanning the gap. Filled out from reference TRBV28 and TRBJ2-7, the complete variable domain reads DVKVTQSSRYLVKRTGEKVFLECVQDMDHENMFWYRQDPGLGLRLIYFSYDVKMKEKGDIPEGYSVSREKKERFSLILESASTNQTSMYLCASSLSGHRPIYEQYFGPGTRLTVT.

The rearrangement uses TRBV5-1 and TRBJ1-1, with TRBD1 as a possible D gene (6 bases). CDR1 and CDR2 (germline): SGHRS, YFSETQ. There are 15 residues in the CDR3. V was clipped by 5 bases and J by 6 bases, with 20 bases between them. CDR3 region: CASSGIRGAVAEAFF. The CDR3 DNA is TGCGCCAGCAGTGGTATAAGGGGGGCAGTCGCTGAAGCTTTCTTT.

The chain is built from TRBV11-2 and TRBJ2-1; 11 bases agree with TRBD2. The CDR3 is 19 residues long. Germline CDR1 and CDR2: SGHAT and FQNNGV. V shed 2 bases, J shed 3 bases, and the junction held 12 bases outside the gene matches. The CDR3 loop reads CASSLISTGTSGFYNEQFF. As DNA, the CDR3 is TGTGCCAGCAGCTTAATCTCGACCGGGACTAGCGGATTCTACAATGAGCAGTTCTTC.

The V and J genes are TRBV19 and TRBJ1-3; D remains unclear. CDR3 length: 14 amino acids. V was clipped by 6 bases and J by 0 bases, with 9 bases between them. From germline, CDR1 is LNHDA and CDR2 SQIVND (reference sequence). The CDR3 is CASSDRSSGNTIYF. The CDR3 DNA sequence: TGTGCCAGTAGCGACCGCAGCTCTGGAAACACCATATATTTT.

V usage is TRBV24-1 and J usage is TRBJ2-1, with 14 bases matching TRBD2. The germline gives CDR1 KGHDR, CDR2 SFDVKD. The CDR3 is 17 residues long. V was pared by 1 base and J by 9 bases, with 7 bases of the junction left unmatched. The CDR3 protein is CATSDFEGTSGRAEQFF. As DNA, the CDR3 is TGTGCCACCAGTGATTTTGAAGGGACTAGCGGGAGAGCTGAGCAGTTCTTC.

This sequence joins TRBV7-9 and TRBJ1-4, with D maybe TRBD1 (6 bases). V was clipped by 5 bases and J by 5 bases, with 12 bases between them. There are 14 residues in the CDR3. Germline V gives CDR1 SEHNR, CDR2 FQNEAQ (reference sequence). CDR3 in DNA: TGTGCCAGCAGCCGGAAGGGGGACAATGAAAAACTGTTTTTT. Amino acid sequence: CASSRKGDNEKLFF.

The V gene is TRBV4-1, the J gene TRBJ1-5; D call uncertain. This CDR3 is 18 amino acids long. Looked up from germline, CDR1 is MGHRA and CDR2 is YSYEKL. V lost 1 base and J 2 bases, leaving 18 bases between the germline ends. The CDR3: CASSQASPAPAGNQPQHF. DNA of the CDR3: TGCGCCAGCAGCCAAGCATCCCCTGCTCCGGCCGGCAATCAGCCCCAGCATTTT.

This chain uses TRBV21-1 with TRBJ2-2; TRBD2 is taken as the D call from the table, unchecked against the DNA. TRBV21-1 has pseudogene status. The CDR3 consists of 16 residues. The CDR3 DNA follows: TGTGCCAGCAACACCCCGGGGGGGAGTCGGACCGGGGAGCTGTTTTTT. Translating it yields CASNTPGGSRTGELFF.

The rearrangement links TRBV24-1 to TRBJ2-3; TRBD2 matches at 8 bases. There are 17 residues in the CDR3. Per germline, CDR1 KGHDR and CDR2 SFDVKD. The V gene end was trimmed by 2 bases and the J gene end by 3 bases; junction bases not matched to a gene: 9. The CDR3 sequence: CATSDSTPERGTDTQYF. The CDR3 bases are TGTGCCACCAGTGATTCCACCCCTGAGCGGGGGACAGATACGCAGTATTTT.

The chain is built from TRBV5-8 and TRBJ1-1; TRBD1 agrees at 8 bases. CDR1 is SGHTS and CDR2 is YDEGEE in the germline V gene. The CDR3 contains 12 residues. J gave up 10 bases and V 5 bases, and 7 bases lay outside the gene matches. Here the CDR3 reads CASSRPTGGAFF. DNA of the CDR3: TGTGCCAGCAGTCGGCCAACAGGGGGAGCTTTCTTT.